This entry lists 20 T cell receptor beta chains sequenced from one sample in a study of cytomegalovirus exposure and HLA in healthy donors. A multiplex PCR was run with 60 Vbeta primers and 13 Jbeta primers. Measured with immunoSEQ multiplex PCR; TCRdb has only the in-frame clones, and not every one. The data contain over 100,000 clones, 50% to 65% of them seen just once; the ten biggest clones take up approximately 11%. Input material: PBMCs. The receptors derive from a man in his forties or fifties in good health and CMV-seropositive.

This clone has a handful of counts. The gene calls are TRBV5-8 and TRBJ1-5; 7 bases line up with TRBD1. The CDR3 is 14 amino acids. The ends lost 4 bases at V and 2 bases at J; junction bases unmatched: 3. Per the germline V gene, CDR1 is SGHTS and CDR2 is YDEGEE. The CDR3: CASSLDRGNQPQHF. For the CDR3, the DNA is TGTGCCAGCAGCCTCGACAGGGGCAATCAGCCCCAGCATTTT.

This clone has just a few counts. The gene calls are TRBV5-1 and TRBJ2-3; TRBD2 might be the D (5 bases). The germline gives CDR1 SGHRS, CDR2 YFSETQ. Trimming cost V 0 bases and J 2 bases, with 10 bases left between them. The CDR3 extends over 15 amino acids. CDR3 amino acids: CASSLAEGLTDTQYF. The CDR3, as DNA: TGCGCCAGCAGCTTGGCCGAGGGCCTCACAGATACGCAGTATTTT.

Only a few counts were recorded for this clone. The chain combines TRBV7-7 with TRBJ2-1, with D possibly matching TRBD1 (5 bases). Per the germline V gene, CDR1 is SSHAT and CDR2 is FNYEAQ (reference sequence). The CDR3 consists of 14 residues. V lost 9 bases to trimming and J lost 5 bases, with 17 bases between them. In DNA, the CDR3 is TGTGCCAGTCAAAATGAAGGGGCCCACAATGAGCAGTTCTTC. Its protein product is CASQNEGAHNEQFF.

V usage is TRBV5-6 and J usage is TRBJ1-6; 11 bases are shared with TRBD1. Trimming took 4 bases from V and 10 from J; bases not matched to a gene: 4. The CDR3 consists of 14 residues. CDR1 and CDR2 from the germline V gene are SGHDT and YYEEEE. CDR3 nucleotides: TGTGCCAGCAGCCTGGACAGGGGGCGATCACCCCTCCACTTT. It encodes CASSLDRGRSPLHF.

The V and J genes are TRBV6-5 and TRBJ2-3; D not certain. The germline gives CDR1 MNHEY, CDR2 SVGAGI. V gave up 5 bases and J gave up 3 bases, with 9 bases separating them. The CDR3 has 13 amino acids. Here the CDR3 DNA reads TGTGCCAGCAGTCCCCAAGCTACAGATACGCAGTATTTT. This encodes CASSPQATDTQYF.

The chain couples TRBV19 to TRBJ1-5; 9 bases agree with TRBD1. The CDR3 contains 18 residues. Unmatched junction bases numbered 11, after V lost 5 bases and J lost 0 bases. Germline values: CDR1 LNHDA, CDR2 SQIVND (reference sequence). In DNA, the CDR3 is TGTGCCAGTAGTGCCGTCCGGGACAGGGTTTATAGCAATCAGCCCCAGCATTTT. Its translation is CASSAVRDRVYSNQPQHF.

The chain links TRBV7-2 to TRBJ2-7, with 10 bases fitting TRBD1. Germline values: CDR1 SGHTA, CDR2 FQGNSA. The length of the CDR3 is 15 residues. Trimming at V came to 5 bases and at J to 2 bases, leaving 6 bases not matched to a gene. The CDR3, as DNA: TGTGCCAGCAGCCCCTGGACAGGGGGGACCTACGAGCAGTACTTC. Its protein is CASSPWTGGTYEQYF.

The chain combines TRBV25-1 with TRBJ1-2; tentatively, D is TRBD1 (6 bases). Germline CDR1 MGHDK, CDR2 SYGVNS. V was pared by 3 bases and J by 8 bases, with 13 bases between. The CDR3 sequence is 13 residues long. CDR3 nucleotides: TGTGCCAGCAGTGATGCGGGGGCGTCAGGCTACACCTTC. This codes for CASSDAGASGYTF.

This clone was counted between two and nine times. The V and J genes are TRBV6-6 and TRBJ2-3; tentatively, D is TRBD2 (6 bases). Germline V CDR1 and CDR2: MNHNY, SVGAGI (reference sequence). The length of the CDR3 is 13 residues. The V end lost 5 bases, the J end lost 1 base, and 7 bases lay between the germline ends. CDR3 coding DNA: TGTGCCAGCAGTCCGGGGGGCACAGATACGCAGTATTTT. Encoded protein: CASSPGGTDTQYF.

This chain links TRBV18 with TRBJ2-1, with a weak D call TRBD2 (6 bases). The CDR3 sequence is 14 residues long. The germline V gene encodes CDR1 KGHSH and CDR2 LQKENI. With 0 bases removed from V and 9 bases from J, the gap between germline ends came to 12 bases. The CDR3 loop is CASSPPGRGSEQFF. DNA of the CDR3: TGTGCCAGCTCACCACCGGGCCGGGGGAGTGAGCAGTTCTTC.

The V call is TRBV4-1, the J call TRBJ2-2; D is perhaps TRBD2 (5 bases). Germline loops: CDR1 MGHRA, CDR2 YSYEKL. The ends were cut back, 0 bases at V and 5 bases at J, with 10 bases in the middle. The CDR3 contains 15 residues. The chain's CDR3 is CASSQDSRVTGELFF. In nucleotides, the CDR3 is TGCGCCAGCAGCCAAGATTCGCGGGTTACCGGGGAGCTGTTTTTT.

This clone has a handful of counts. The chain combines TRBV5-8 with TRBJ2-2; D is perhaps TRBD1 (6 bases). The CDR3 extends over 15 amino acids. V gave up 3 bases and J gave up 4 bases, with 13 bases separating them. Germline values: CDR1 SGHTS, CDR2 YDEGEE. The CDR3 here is CASSSRQALTGELFF. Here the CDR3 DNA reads TGTGCCAGCAGCTCTCGACAGGCACTCACCGGGGAGCTGTTTTTT. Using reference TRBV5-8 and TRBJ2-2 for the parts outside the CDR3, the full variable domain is EAGVTQSPTHLIKTRGQQATLRCSPISGHTSVYWYQQALGLGLQFLLWYDEGEERNRGNFPPRFSGRQFPNYSSELNVNALELEDSALYLCASSSRQALTGELFFGEGSRLTVL.

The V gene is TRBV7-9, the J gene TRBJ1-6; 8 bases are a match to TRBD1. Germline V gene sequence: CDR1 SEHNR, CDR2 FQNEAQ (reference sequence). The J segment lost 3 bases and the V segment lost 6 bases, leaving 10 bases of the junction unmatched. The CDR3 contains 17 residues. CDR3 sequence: CASSRQGLSFYNSPLHF. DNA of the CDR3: TGTGCCAGCAGTCGACAGGGGCTATCCTTCTATAATTCACCCCTCCACTTT.

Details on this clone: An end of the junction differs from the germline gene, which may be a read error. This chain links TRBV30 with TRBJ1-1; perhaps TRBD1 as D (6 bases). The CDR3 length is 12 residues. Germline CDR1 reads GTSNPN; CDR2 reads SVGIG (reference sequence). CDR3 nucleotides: TGTGCCTGGACCACCAGGGGTACTGAAACTTTCTTT. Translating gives CAWTTRGTETFF.

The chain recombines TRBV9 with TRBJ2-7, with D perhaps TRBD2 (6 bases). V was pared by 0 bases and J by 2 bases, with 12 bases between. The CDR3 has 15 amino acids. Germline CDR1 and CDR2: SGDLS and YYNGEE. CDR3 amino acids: CASSVDIAAPYEQYF. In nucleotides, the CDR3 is TGTGCCAGCAGCGTAGATATAGCGGCCCCCTACGAGCAGTACTTC.

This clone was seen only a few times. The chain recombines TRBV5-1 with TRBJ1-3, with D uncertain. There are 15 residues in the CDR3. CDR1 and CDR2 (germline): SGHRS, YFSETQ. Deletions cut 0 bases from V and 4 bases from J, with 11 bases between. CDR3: CASSLGERSGNTIYF. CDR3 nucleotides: TGCGCCAGCAGCTTGGGGGAGCGAAGCGGAAACACCATATATTTT.

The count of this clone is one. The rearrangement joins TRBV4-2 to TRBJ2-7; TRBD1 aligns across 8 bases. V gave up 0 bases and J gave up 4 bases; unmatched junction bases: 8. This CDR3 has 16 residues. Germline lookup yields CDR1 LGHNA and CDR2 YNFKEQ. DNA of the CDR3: TGTGCCAGCAGCCAAGATGAGGCCAGGGGGCGATACGAGCAGTACTTC. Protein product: CASSQDEARGRYEQYF.

The CDR3 DNA is TGTGCCAGCAGCCAAGCGCAGTCCGCGGGGAATGAAAAACTGTTTTTT. This gives the protein CASSQAQSAGNEKLFF. The chain has TRBV4-2 and TRBJ1-4; D gene uncertain. Germline V gene data show CDR1 as LGHNA and CDR2 as YNFKEQ. The V and J ends lost 1 base and 5 bases respectively, with 14 bases between them. The CDR3 sequence is 16 residues long.

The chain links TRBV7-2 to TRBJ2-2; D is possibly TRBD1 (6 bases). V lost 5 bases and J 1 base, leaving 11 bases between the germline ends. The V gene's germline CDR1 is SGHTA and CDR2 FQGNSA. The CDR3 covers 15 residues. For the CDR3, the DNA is TGTGCCAGCAGCCCCCAACAGGGGAACACCGGGGAGCTGTTTTTT. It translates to CASSPQQGNTGELFF.

The CDR3 protein is CASSPRRYRENYGYTF. The CDR3 coding sequence is TGTGCCAGCAGCCCCCGTCGCTACAGGGAGAACTATGGCTACACCTTC. The V call is TRBV7-2, the J call TRBJ1-2, with D possibly matching TRBD1 (6 bases). The CDR3 contains 16 residues. In germline, CDR1 is SGHTA, CDR2 FQGNSA. Trimming stripped 5 bases from V and 2 bases from J, with 18 bases between.